The subject of this entry is one T cell receptor beta chain. TCRdb reprocessed the 5' RACE reads via MiXCR and lists one record per CDR3 protein. The data hold around 350,000 distinct CDR3 sequences, with roughly 11% observed a single time. V shed 0 bases and J shed 2 bases, with 14 bases lying between them. CDR3 size: 17 residues. In germline, CDR1 is SGHRS, CDR2 YFSETQ. The entry originates in a study of T cells after yellow fever vaccination. This material consisted of PBMCs, taken on the day of the first yellow fever vaccination. The TCR was taken from a man younger than 35 who received the YFV17D yellow fever vaccine. J is TRBJ2-2 and V is TRBV5-1; TRBD1 or TRBD2 may be the D gene (5 bases each). In DNA form, the CDR3 reads TGCGCCAGCAGCTTGGCCCCCGGGACGGTTAACACCGGGGAGCTGTTTTTT. Protein: CASSLAPGTVNTGELFF.